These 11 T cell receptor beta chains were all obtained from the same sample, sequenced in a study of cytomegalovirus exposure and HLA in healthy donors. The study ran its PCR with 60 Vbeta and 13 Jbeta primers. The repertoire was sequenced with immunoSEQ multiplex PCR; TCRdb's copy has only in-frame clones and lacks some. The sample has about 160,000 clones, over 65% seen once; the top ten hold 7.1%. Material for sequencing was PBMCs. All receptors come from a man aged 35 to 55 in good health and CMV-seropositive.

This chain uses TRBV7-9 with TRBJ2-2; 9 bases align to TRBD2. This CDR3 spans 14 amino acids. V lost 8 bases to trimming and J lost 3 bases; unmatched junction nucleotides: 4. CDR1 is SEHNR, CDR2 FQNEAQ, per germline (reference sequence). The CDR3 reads CASQSGGYTGELFF. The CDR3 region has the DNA TGTGCCAGCCAAAGCGGGGGGTACACCGGGGAGCTGTTTTTT.

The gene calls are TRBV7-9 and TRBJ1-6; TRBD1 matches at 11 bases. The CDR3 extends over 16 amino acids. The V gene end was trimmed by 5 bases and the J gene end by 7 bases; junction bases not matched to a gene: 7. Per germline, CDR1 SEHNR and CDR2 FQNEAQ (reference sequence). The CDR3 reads CASSDPGQGGNSPLHF. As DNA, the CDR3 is TGTGCCAGCAGCGACCCGGGACAGGGGGGCAATTCACCCCTCCACTTT. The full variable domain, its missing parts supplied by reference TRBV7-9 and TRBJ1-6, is DTGVSQNPRHKITKRGQNVTFRCDPISEHNRLYWYRQTLGQGPEFLTYFQNEAQLEKSRLLSDRFSAERPKGSFSTLEIQRTEQGDSAMYLCASSDPGQGGNSPLHFGNGTRLTVT.

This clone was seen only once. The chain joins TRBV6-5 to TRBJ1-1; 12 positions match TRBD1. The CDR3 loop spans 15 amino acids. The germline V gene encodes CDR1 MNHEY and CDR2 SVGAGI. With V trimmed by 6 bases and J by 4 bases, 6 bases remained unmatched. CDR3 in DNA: TGTGCCAGCAGGGGACAGGGGGCAGTAGGCACTGAAGCTTTCTTT. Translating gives CASRGQGAVGTEAFF.

In DNA, the CDR3 is TGTGCCACTGGGGCAGGGGGCTCCTACGAGCAGTACTTC. Translating it yields CATGAGGSYEQYF. The V and J genes are TRBV5-4 and TRBJ2-7, with 7 positions matching TRBD1. CDR1 SGHNT and CDR2 YYREEE come from the germline V gene (reference sequence). The junction had 6 bases not matched to a gene; V was cut back by 9 bases and J by 0 bases. The CDR3 length is 13 residues.

CDR3 region: CATSSFLGGTGDEQYF. CDR3 sequence (DNA): TGTGCCACCAGCAGCTTCTTAGGCGGGACAGGGGACGAGCAGTACTTC. This chain links TRBV15 with TRBJ2-7; 10 bases align to TRBD1. Germline CDR1 and CDR2: LNHNV and YYDKDF (reference sequence). V lost 3 bases, J lost 5 bases, and 10 bases stayed unmatched. The CDR3 is made up of 16 amino acids.

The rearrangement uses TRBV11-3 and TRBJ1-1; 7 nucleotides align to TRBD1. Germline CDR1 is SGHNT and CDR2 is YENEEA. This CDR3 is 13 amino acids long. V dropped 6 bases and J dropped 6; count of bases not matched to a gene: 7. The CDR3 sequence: CASSRDREAEAFF. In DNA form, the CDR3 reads TGTGCCAGCAGTCGAGACAGGGAGGCTGAAGCTTTCTTT. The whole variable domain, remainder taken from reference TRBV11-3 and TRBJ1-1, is EAGVVQSPRYKIIEKKQPVAFWCNPISGHNTLYWYLQNLGQGPELLIRYENEEAVDDSQLPKDRFSAERLKGVDSTLKIQPAELGDSAVYLCASSRDREAEAFFGQGTRLTVV.

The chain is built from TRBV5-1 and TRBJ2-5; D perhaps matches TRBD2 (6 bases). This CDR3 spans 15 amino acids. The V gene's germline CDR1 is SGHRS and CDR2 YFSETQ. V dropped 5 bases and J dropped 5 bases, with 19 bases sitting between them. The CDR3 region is CASRKAGTEGETQYF. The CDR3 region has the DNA TGCGCCAGCAGGAAGGCGGGGACCGAAGGGGAGACCCAGTACTTC.

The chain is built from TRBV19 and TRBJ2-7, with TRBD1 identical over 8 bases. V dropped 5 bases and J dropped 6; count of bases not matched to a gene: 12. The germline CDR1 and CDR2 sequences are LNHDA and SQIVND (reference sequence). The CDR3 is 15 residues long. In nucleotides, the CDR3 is TGTGCCAGTAGTCGAACCGGGACAGGTCTTGGCGAGCAGTACTTC. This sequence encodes CASSRTGTGLGEQYF.

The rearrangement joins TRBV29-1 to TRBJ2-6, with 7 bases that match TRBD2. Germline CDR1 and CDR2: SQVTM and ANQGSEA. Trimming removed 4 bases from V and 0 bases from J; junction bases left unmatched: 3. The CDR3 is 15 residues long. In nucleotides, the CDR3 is TGCAGCGTTGTGGCGGGGGACTCTGGGGCCAACGTCCTGACTTTC. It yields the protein CSVVAGDSGANVLTF.

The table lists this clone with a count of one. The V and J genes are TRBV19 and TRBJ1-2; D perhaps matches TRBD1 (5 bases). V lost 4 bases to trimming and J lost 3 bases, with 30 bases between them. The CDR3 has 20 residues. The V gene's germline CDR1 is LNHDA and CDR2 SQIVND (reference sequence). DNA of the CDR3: TGTGCCAGTAGTAATATATATTGGGACCCAGCGGGGCCCTTGGACTATGGCTACACCTTC. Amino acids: CASSNIYWDPAGPLDYGYTF.

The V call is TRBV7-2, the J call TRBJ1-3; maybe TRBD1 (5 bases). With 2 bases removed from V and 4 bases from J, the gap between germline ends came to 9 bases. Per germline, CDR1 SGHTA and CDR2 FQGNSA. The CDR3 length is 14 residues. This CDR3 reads CASSLRRGGNTIYF. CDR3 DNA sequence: TGTGCCAGCAGCTTAAGAAGGGGCGGAAACACCATATATTTT.